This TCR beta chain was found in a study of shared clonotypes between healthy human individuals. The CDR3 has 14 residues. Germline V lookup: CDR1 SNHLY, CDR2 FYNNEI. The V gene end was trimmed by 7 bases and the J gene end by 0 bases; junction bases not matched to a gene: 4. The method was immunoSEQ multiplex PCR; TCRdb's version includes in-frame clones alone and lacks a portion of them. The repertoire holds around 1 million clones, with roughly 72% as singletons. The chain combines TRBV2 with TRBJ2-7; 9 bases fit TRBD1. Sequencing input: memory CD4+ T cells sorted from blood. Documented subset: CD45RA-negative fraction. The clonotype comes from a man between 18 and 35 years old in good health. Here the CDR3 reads CASIWDRASYEQYF. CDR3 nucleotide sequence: TGTGCCAGCATTTGGGACAGGGCCTCCTACGAGCAGTACTTC.